Given below is one T cell receptor (beta chain) in context. The data stem from a study of T cell changes during pregnancy in multiple sclerosis. Data came from immunoSEQ multiplex PCR; TCRdb stores just in-frame clones and leaves some out. The sample yields under 40,000 clones, roughly nine tenths seen once. CDR1 and CDR2 (germline): MGHRA, YSYEKL. This CDR3 spans 18 amino acids. Germline trimming cut 0 bases from V and 0 bases from J; bases unmatched to any gene: 8. The gene calls are TRBV4-1 and TRBJ1-3; 7 nucleotides agree with TRBD1. This sample comprised CD8+ T cells from peripheral blood mononuclear cells, obtained before pregnancy. This receptor was identified in a female donor with multiple sclerosis, enrolled in a pregnancy study. The CDR3 spells CASSQDPPGQTSGNTIYF. The CDR3, as DNA: TGCGCCAGCAGCCAAGACCCTCCGGGACAGACCTCTGGAAACACCATATATTTT.